The table lists the clone carrying this TCR beta chain with a few counts. Its antigen is undetermined. This CDR3 is built from 12 residues. Trimming stripped 5 bases from V and 11 bases from J, with 15 bases between. This record belongs to a study of blood T cells in healthy people across ages. Every donor contributed 7.5 to 10 milliliters of peripheral blood by blood draw. Together with a sample-barcoded 5' primer, a J-beta primer mix was included in a second PCR lasting about 7 to 11 cycles. From the 5' RACE reads, TCRdb called clonotypes with MiXCR, one entry per CDR3 protein. The table lists approximately 1.5 million distinct CDR3 sequences, approximately 39% of them singletons, with over 3.5% in the top ten. Study outcomes and limitations: Diversity was higher, and naive CD4+ cells more numerous, in long-lived donors than in aged donors.

The receptor was derived from a woman aged 18-29 years in good health. This chain joins TRBV12-3 or TRBV12-4 and TRBJ2-5; D ambiguous. Sequencing used blood. Here the CDR3 reads CASSQTLATQYF. As DNA, the CDR3 is TGTGCCAGCAGTCAGACGTTGGCGACGCAGTACTTC.